The TCR beta chain described here comes from a study of OX40 agonist ivuxolimab in advanced cancers. Study context: Patients were given ivuxolimab, an antibody that agonizes OX40 (CD134). All patients had ivuxolimab intravenously every 2 weeks at 0.01 to 10 mg/kg.

The CDR3 has 14 amino acids. Between the trimmed V and J ends, which lost 1 base and 4 bases, there was a span of 10 bases. Germline V gene data show CDR1 as LNHNV and CDR2 as YYDKDF (reference sequence). The data were produced by immunoSEQ multiplex PCR, yet TCRdb's version contains in-frame clones alone and is incomplete. The data show about 63,000 clones, roughly 80% seen once. The sequence was obtained from an adult with an advanced solid tumor such as melanoma, head and neck, liver or kidney cancer. Sequencing used CD4+ or CD8+ T cells sorted from blood, obtained in a trial of the OX40 agonist ivuxolimab. This chain links TRBV15 with TRBJ2-5; D gene ambiguous. The CDR3 DNA reads as TGTGCCACCAGCAGAGTAACCTCCGCAGAGACCCAGTACTTC. Its translation: CATSRVTSAETQYF.